This entry features one TCR beta chain sequence. V lost 1 base and J lost 3, with 14 bases in between. The CDR3 is 16 residues long. In germline, CDR1 is MGHRA, CDR2 YSYEKL. The sample belongs to a study of T cell responses to AZD1222 COVID-19 vaccine. Some clones are missing from TCRdb's copy, which holds only in-frame ones; the method was immunoSEQ multiplex PCR. The table lists 75,000 to 100,000 clones, 75% to 90% of them singletons. The receptor comes from an adult in good health. Sequencing was performed on peripheral blood, taken on day 0 of AZD1222 vaccination. The V call is TRBV4-1, the J call TRBJ2-3; D is undetermined. The CDR3 DNA follows: TGCGCCAGCAGCCAAGCCTTGTTGGGTTCAACAGATACGCAGTATTTT. Protein: CASSQALLGSTDTQYF.